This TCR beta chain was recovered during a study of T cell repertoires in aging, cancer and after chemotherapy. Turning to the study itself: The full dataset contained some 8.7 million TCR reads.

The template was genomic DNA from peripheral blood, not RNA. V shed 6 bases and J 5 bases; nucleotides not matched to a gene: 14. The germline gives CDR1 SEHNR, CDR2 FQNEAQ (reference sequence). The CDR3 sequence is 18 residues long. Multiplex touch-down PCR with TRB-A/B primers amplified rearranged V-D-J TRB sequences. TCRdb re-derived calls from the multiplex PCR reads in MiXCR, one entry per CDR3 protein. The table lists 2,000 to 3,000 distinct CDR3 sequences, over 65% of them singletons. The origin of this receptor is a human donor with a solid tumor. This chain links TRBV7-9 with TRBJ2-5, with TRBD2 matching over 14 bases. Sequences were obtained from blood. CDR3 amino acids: CASRYGLAGGSGRETQYF. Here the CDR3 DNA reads TGTGCCAGCAGATACGGACTAGCGGGAGGTTCCGGGCGGGAGACCCAGTACTTC.